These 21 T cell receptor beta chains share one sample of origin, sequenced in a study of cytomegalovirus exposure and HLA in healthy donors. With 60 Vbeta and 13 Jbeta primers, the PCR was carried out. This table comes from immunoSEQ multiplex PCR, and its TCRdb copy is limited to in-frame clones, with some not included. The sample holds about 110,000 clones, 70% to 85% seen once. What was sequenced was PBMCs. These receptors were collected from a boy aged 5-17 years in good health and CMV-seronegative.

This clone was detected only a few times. CDR3 loop: CASSQDPLRTGEATEAFF. The CDR3 DNA reads TGCGCCAGCAGCCAAGATCCCCTAAGGACAGGGGAGGCCACTGAAGCTTTCTTT. The chain recombines TRBV4-1 with TRBJ1-1; 9 nucleotides line up with TRBD1. Germline V gene data show CDR1 as MGHRA and CDR2 as YSYEKL. Germline trimming cut 0 bases from V and 4 bases from J; bases unmatched to any gene: 12. There are 18 residues in the CDR3.

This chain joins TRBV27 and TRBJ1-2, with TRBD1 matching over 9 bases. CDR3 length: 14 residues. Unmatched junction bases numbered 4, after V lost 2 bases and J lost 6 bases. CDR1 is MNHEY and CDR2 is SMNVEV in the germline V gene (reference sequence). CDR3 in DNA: TGTGCCAGCAGTTTACTTGGACAGGGGAATGGCTACACCTTC. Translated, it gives CASSLLGQGNGYTF.

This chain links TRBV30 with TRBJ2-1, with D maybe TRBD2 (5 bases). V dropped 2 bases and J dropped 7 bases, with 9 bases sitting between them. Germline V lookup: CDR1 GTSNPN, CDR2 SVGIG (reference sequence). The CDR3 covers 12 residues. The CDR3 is CAWSYRGNEQFF. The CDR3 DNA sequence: TGTGCCTGGAGTTATAGAGGGAATGAGCAGTTCTTC.

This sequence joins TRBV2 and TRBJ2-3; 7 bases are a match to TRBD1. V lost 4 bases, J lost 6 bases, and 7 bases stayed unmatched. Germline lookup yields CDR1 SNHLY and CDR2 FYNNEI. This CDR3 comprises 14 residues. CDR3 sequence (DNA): TGTGCCAGCAGTGGCAACAGGGGAGTGGATACGCAGTATTTT. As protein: CASSGNRGVDTQYF.

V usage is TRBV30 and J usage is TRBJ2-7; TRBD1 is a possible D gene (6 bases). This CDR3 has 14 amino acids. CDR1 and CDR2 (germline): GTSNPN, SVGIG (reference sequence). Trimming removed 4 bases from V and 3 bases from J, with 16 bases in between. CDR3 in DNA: TGTGCCTGGAACAGGGCAGGGAACCTCTACGAGCAGTACTTC. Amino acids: CAWNRAGNLYEQYF.

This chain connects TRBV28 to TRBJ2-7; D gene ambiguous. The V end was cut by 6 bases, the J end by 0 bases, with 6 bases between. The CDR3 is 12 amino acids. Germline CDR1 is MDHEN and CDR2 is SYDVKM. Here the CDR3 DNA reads TGTGCCAGCAGGGGCTCCTCCTACGAGCAGTACTTC. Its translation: CASRGSSYEQYF.

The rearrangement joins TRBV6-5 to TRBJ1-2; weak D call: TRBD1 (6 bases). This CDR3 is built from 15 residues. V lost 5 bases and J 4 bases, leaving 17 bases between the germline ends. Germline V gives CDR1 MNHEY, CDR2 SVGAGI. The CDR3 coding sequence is TGTGCCAGCAGTGGGGGCGGGGGGATGCCCTATGGCTACACCTTC. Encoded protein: CASSGGGGMPYGYTF.

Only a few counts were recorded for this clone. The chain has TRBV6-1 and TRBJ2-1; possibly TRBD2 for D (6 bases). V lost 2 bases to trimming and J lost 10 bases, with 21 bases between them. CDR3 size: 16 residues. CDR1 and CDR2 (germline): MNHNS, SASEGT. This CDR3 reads CASSERMGLATWEQFF. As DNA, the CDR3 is TGTGCCAGCAGTGAAAGGATGGGACTCGCCACCTGGGAGCAGTTCTTC.

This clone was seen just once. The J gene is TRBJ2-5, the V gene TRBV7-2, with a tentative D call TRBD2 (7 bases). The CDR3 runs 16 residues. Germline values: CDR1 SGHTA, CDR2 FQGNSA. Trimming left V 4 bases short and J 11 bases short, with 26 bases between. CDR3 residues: CASSSRGTSSFGGQYF. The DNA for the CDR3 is TGTGCCAGCAGCTCTAGGGGGACCAGCTCCTTCGGGGGGCAGTACTTC.

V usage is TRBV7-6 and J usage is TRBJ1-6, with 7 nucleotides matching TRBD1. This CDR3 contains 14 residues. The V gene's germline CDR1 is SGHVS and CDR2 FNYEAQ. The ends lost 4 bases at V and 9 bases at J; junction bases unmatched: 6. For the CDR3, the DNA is TGTGCCAGCAGCTCAAGGGACAGCAGTTCACCCCTCCACTTT. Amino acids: CASSSRDSSSPLHF.

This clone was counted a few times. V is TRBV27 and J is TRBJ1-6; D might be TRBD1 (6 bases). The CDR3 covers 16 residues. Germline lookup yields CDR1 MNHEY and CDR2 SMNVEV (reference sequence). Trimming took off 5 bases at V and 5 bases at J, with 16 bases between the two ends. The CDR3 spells CASSPRAGVNNSPLHF. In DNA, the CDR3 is TGTGCCAGCAGTCCCCGGGCAGGGGTTAATAATTCACCCCTCCACTTT.

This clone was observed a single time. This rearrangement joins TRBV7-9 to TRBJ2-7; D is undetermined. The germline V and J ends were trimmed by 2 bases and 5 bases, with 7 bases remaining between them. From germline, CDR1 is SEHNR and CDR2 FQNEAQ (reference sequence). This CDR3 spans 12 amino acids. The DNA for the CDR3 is TGTGCCAGCAGCTTATCTACCCACGAGCAGTACTTC. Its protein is CASSLSTHEQYF.

The CDR3 DNA follows: TGTGCCAGCGGGGGGTTACAGCCCCAGCATTTT. It yields the protein CASGGLQPQHF. The rearrangement joins TRBV28 to TRBJ1-5; possible D gene TRBD1, 5 bases. This CDR3 is built from 11 residues. V was trimmed by 8 bases and J by 7 bases, leaving 9 bases between them. Germline V gene data show CDR1 as MDHEN and CDR2 as SYDVKM.

This chain's CDR3 is CASSSGTGTGYTF. CDR3 bases: TGTGCCAGCAGTTCCGGGACAGGGACTGGCTACACCTTC. The chain links TRBV7-3 to TRBJ1-2, with TRBD1 matching over 9 bases. Germline values: CDR1 SGHTA, CDR2 FQGTGA. The J segment lost 7 bases and the V segment lost 6 bases, leaving 6 bases of the junction unmatched. CDR3 length: 13 amino acids.

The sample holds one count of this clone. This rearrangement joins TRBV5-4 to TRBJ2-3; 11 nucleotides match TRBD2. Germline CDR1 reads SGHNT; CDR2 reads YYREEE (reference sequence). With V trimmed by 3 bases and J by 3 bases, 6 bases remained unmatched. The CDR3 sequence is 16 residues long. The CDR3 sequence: CASSSVAGGPTDTQYF. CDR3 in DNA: TGTGCCAGCAGCTCAGTAGCGGGGGGGCCTACAGATACGCAGTATTTT.

The CDR3 DNA sequence: TGTGCCAGCAGCATAGACAGGGCCTACGAGCAGTACTTC. Translating gives CASSIDRAYEQYF. The chain has TRBV5-4 and TRBJ2-7, with 7 positions matching TRBD1. This CDR3 has 13 residues. Germline loops: CDR1 SGHNT, CDR2 YYREEE (reference sequence). V was pared by 4 bases and J by 2 bases, with 3 bases of the junction left unmatched.

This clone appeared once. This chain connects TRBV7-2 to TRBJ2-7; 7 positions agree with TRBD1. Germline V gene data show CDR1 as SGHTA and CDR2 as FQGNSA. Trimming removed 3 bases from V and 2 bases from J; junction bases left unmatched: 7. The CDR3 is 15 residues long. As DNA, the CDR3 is TGTGCCAGCAGCTTGGTTCAGGGGGACACCTACGAGCAGTACTTC. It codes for CASSLVQGDTYEQYF.

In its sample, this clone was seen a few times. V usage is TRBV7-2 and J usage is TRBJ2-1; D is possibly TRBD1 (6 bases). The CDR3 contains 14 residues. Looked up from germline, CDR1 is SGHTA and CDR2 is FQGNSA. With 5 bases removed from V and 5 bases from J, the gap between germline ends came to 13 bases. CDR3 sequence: CASSRWTVNNEQFF. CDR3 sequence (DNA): TGTGCCAGCAGCCGATGGACAGTTAACAATGAGCAGTTCTTC.

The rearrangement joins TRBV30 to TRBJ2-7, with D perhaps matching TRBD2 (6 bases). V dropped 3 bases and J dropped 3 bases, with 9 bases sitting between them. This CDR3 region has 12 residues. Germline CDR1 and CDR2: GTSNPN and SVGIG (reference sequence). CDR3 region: CAWRLAGYEQYF. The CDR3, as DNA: TGTGCCTGGAGACTAGCCGGCTACGAGCAGTACTTC.

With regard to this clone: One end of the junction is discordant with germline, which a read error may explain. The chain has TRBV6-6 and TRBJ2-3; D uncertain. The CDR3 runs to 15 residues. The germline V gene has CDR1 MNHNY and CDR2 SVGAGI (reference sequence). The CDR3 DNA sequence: TGTGCCAGCTGGAAATCTCCATCCAACACAGATACGCCGTATTTT. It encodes CASWKSPSNTDTPYF.

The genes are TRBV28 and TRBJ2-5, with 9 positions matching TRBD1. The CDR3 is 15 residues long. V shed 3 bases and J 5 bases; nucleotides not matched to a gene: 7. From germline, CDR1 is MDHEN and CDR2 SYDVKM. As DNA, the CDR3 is TGTGCCAGCAGTTTTCCTACAGGGGGCTCGGAGACCCAGTACTTC. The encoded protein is CASSFPTGGSETQYF.